This TCR beta chain was documented in a study of shared clonotypes between healthy human individuals. Study in general: CD4 naive cells filled three plates per donor, CD4 memory three, CD8 naive two and CD8 memory one.

Comment on this clone: Its antigen remains unidentified.

Repertoires were generated with immunoSEQ multiplex PCR, while TCRdb's copy carries only in-frame clones and drops some. The repertoire consists of under 600,000 clones, with about 96% occurring once and the leading ten covering about 0.067%. Study-level results: Sample collection involved blood only; tissue repertoires are likely different.

The clonotype comes from a woman aged 25 to 39 in good health. Source material: naive CD4+ T cells sorted from blood. Subset defined: CD45RA+ positively selected.

The CDR3, as DNA: TGCGCCAGCAGCCCTTGGGTAGGACTAGCCACCGGGGAGCTGTTTTTT. Translation: CASSPWVGLATGELFF. The rearrangement joins TRBV4-1 to TRBJ2-2; 8 positions match TRBD2. The V gene's germline CDR1 is MGHRA and CDR2 YSYEKL. The CDR3 consists of 16 residues. The trim removed 4 bases at V and 4 bases at J, leaving 8 bases unmatched.